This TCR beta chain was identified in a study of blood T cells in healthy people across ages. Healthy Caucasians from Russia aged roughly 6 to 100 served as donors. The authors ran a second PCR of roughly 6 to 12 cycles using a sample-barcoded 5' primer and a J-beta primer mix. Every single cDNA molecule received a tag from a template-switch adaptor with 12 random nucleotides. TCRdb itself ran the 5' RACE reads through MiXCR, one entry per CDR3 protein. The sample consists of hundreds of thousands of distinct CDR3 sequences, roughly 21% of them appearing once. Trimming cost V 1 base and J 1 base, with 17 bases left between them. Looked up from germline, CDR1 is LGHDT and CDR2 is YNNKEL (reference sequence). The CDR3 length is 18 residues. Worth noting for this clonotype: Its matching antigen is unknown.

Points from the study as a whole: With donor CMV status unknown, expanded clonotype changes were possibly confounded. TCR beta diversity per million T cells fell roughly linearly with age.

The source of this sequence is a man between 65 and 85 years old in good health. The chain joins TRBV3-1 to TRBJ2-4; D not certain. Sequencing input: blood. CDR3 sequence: CASSQGVASLGAKNIQYF. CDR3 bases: TGTGCCAGCAGCCAAGGCGTCGCCAGCCTGGGGGCCAAAAACATTCAGTACTTC. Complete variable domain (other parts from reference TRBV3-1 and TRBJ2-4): DTAVSQTPKYLVTQMGNDKSIKCEQNLGHDTMYWYKQDSKKFLKIMFSYNNKELIINETVPNRFSPKSPDKAHLNLHINSLELGDSAVYFCASSQGVASLGAKNIQYFGAGTRLSVL.